A selection of T cell receptor beta chains follows, all from one sample in a study of cytomegalovirus exposure and HLA in healthy donors. Here immunoSEQ multiplex PCR was the method, and the copy in TCRdb shows in-frame clones only, minus some. The data hold about 160,000 clones, with around three quarters observed a single time. Sequenced sample: PBMCs. The origin of the receptors is a man between 40 and 49 years old in good health and CMV-seropositive. Each CDR3 is given with its conserved first and last residue. D genes are given only for firm matches. The listing skips clone size in some rows; elsewhere it reads once, few, many or a size class.

cdr3_nt cdr3_aa v_call clone_size d_call j_call
TGTGCCAGCAGCGGGGGCGGGGGACACAACTCGGGTGGCTACACCTTC CASSGGGGHNSGGYTF TRBV9 NA NA TRBJ1-2
TGTGCCAGCACAACAAGGTCAGGGGGAGGGCAGTTCTTC CASTTRSGGGQFF TRBV6-6 NA NA TRBJ2-1
TGTGCCAGCAGGACAGGGGGCCCAGAGGAGACCCAGTACTTC CASRTGGPEETQYF TRBV2 NA TRBD1 TRBJ2-5
TGCGCCAGCAGCATGGACAGGGCCGATGAGCAGTTCTTC CASSMDRADEQFF TRBV5-1 NA TRBD1 TRBJ2-1
TGTGCCAGCAGGAGACAGGGTGGAGCCAACGTCCTGACTTTC CASRRQGGANVLTF TRBV2 once TRBD1 TRBJ2-6
TGTGCCTCAGAAGGACAGTACAATTCACCCCTCCACTTT CASEGQYNSPLHF TRBV30 NA NA TRBJ1-6
TGTGCCAGCACCTCAGGCCCAATGACTGGAAACACCATATATTTT CASTSGPMTGNTIYF TRBV7-2 NA NA TRBJ1-3
TGTGCCAGCAGTCCTCGAGCAGATACGCAGTATTTT CASSPRADTQYF TRBV6-6 NA NA TRBJ2-3
TGTGCCAGCAGTGTCGGGGGGCGTGGGGCCAACGTCCTGACTTTC CASSVGGRGANVLTF TRBV6-1 NA NA TRBJ2-6
TGTGCCAGCAGTTACTTGGGGGGAGCTTTCTTT CASSYLGGAFF TRBV6-5 NA NA TRBJ1-1
TGTGCCAGCAACCCTGGACGGGAGGGACTGAATTCACCCCTCCACTTT CASNPGREGLNSPLHF TRBV7-2 few NA TRBJ1-6
TGTGCCAGCAGCCGAATACTAGGGGCGGGACAGTTTCCTTTCTCTGGGGCCAACGTCCTGACTTTC CASSRILGAGQFPFSGANVLTF TRBV16 NA NA TRBJ2-6
TGTGCTAGTGGTTTGGTGGCCGCTGAAGCTTTCTTT CASGLVAAEAFF TRBV12-5 once NA TRBJ1-1
TGTGCCAGCAGCCTAGGGCGGGGTTGGGGCTACGAGCAGTACTTC CASSLGRGWGYEQYF TRBV11-2 NA NA TRBJ2-7
TGTGCCAGTAGTATTGGCCTAGCGGGGGCCCGCATTCAGTACTTC CASSIGLAGARIQYF TRBV19 NA TRBD2 TRBJ2-4
TGTGCCAGCACCACCACAGGGTCCAGCTACGAGCAGTACTTC CASTTTGSSYEQYF TRBV6-6 NA NA TRBJ2-7
TGTGCCTTCCCTAGCCCCGAAGGAGCTTTCTTT CAFPSPEGAFF TRBV30 NA NA TRBJ1-1
TGTGCCAGCAGCTTAGATCGGGGTGGGGGGCAGCCCCAGCATTTT CASSLDRGGGQPQHF TRBV11-2 NA NA TRBJ1-5